The TCR beta chain under discussion was sequenced for a study of T cell responses to AZD1222 COVID-19 vaccine. General observations from the study: Donors were largely white British and mainly female; clonal diversity was possibly underestimated.

Libraries were prepared by immunoSEQ multiplex PCR; TCRdb keeps only in-frame clonotypes and omits some of them. The table lists about 130,000 clones, 75% to 90% of them singletons, with more than 5.5% in the top ten. V gave up 10 bases and J gave up 0 bases; unmatched junction bases: 3. Germline V lookup: CDR1 SNHLY, CDR2 FYNNEI. The CDR3 runs 13 residues. About this clone itself: The antigen is not known.

The receptor's source is an adult in good health. The source material was peripheral blood, sampled on day 0 of AZD1222 vaccination. J is TRBJ1-5 and V is TRBV2, with TRBD1 matching 7 bases. Here the CDR3 reads CATTGDSNQPQHF. The CDR3, as DNA: TGTGCCACCACAGGGGATAGCAATCAGCCCCAGCATTTT.